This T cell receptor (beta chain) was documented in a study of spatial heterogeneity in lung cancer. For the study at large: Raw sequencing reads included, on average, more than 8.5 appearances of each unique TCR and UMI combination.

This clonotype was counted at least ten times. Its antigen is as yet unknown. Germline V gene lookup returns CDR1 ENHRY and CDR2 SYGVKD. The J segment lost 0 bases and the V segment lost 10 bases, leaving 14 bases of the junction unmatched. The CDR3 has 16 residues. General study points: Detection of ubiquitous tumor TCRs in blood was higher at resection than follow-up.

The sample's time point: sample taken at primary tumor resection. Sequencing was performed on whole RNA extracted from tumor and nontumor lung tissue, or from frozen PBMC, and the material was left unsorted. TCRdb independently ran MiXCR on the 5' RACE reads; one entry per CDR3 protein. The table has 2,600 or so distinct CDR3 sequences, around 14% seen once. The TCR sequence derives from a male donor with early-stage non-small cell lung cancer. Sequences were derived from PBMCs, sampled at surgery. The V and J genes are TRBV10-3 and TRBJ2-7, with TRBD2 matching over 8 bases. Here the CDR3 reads CAKPGLGNRSSYEQYF. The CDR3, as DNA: TGTGCCAAGCCGGGACTAGGAAACAGGAGCTCCTACGAGCAGTACTTC.